The rows below give T cell receptor beta chains drawn from one sample of a study of cytomegalovirus exposure and HLA in healthy donors. The assay was immunoSEQ multiplex PCR, and TCRdb's table has in-frame clones only and misses some. The sample contains roughly 68,000 clones, about 89% of which appear only once. The sample consisted of PBMCs. Receptors were obtained from a woman under 30 in good health and CMV-seronegative. CDR3s include the opening cysteine and the closing phenylalanine or tryptophan. A D gene is named only where the DNA matches it firmly. Clone size is stated in some rows and not others, as once, few, many or a class when expanded.

once TRBJ2-5 TRBD2 TRBV7-2 TGTGCCAGCAGCTGGGGCCCCTCCGGCGGGAGCTTGGAGACCCAGTACTTC CASSWGPSGGSLETQYF
- TRBJ2-7 TRBD2 TRBV5-1 TGCGCCAGCAGCCCGAGGGAGGGCCCCCTTCGGGAGCAGTACTTC CASSPREGPLREQYF
- TRBJ1-1 TRBD1 TRBV30 TGTGCCTGGAGTGGACAGGGCGCAACGAACACTGAAGCTTTCTTT CAWSGQGATNTEAFF
once TRBJ2-7 - TRBV27 TGTGCCAGCAGTCTAGACCTCTCCTACGAGCAGTACTTC CASSLDLSYEQYF
once TRBJ1-2 TRBD1 TRBV27 TGTGCCAGCAGTGCTCAGGGGGTATCGCCGGATGGCTACACCTTC CASSAQGVSPDGYTF
- TRBJ2-6 TRBD1 TRBV7-9 TGTGCCAGCAGCCTTGACAGGGGACTTTTCGCTGGGGCCAACGTCCTGACTTTC CASSLDRGLFAGANVLTF
- TRBJ2-1 - TRBV4-2 TGTGCCAGCAGCCAGGGAGGGGGGTCCTACAATGAGCAGTTCTTC CASSQGGGSYNEQFF
- TRBJ1-2 - TRBV7-2 TGTGCCAGCAGCCTCGACTTGAAAACAGGAACCTATGGCTACACCTTC CASSLDLKTGTYGYTF
- TRBJ2-1 TRBD2 TRBV7-3 TGTGCCAGCAGCTTAAGTCCTGCGGGGGAACGCACGGGGTTCTTC CASSLSPAGERTGFF
- TRBJ2-7 TRBD1 TRBV30 TGTGCCTGGAGGCGCGACAGGGGGCCCTACGAGCAGTACTTC CAWRRDRGPYEQYF
- TRBJ2-5 - TRBV25-1 TGTGCCAGCAGTATCGCCAGGGCGGGGGAGACCCAGTACTTC CASSIARAGETQYF
- TRBJ1-4 TRBD1 TRBV18 TGTGCCAGCTCACCCAGGGGGCTGGGGACTAATGAAAAACTGTTTTTT CASSPRGLGTNEKLFF
- TRBJ2-1 - TRBV7-2 TGTGCCAGCAGCGAGACAGTCACCTACAATGAGCAGTTCTTC CASSETVTYNEQFF
- TRBJ2-1 TRBD2 TRBV6-6 TGTGCCAGCAGTATTGGGACTAGCGGACCCTACAATGAGCAGTTCTTC CASSIGTSGPYNEQFF
- TRBJ1-1 TRBD1 TRBV7-6 TGTGCCAGCAGCAAACGGACAGGGGCGAACACTGAAGCTTTCTTT CASSKRTGANTEAFF
- TRBJ1-1 TRBD1 TRBV6-5 TGTGCCAGCAGTAATGCCGGACAGGCGGTATCTTTCTTT CASSNAGQAVSFF
- TRBJ1-6 - TRBV9 TGTGCCAGCAGCGCGGGGACACGGAATTCACCCCTCCACTTT CASSAGTRNSPLHF
- TRBJ2-7 - TRBV2 TGTGCCAGCAGAGACACGTCGGCCCAAGGCGAGCAGTACTTC CASRDTSAQGEQYF
few TRBJ2-5 TRBD2 TRBV5-5 TGTGCCAGCAGCCCTCCCGGGACTAGCGAAAAGACCCAGTACTTC CASSPPGTSEKTQYF
- TRBJ2-1 TRBD2 TRBV2 TGTGCCAGCAGTGAAAGCCAGCGGGGTTACAATGAGCAGTTCTTC CASSESQRGYNEQFF
- TRBJ1-5 TRBD1 TRBV2 TGTGCCAGCAGTCCGGGACAGGGTCTCGGTCAGCCCCAGCATTTT CASSPGQGLGQPQHF
once TRBJ2-7 - TRBV28 TGTGCCAGCAGCCCTTATGAGTATCCTAGCTCCTACGAGCAGTACTTC CASSPYEYPSSYEQYF
- TRBJ2-1 TRBD2 TRBV27 TGTGCCAGCAGTTTCGGTGCGGGGGTCAATTGGAATGAGCAGTTCTTC CASSFGAGVNWNEQFF
- TRBJ1-3 - TRBV6-1 TGTGCCAGCAGTGAATCAGGTTTCTCTGGAAACACCATATATTTT CASSESGFSGNTIYF
- TRBJ2-7 - TRBV5-4 TGTGCCAGCAGCCAGGGACTCCCCTCCTACGAGCAGTACTTC CASSQGLPSYEQYF
- TRBJ2-6 TRBD1 TRBV7-3 TGTGCCAGCAGCCCGGGGACAGGGAGGACTGGGGCCAACGTCCTGACTTTC CASSPGTGRTGANVLTF
- TRBJ2-5 - TRBV5-1 TGCGCCAGCAGCCCAGGGTTGGGCGAGACCCAGTACTTC CASSPGLGETQYF
- TRBJ1-2 TRBD1 TRBV5-8 TGTGCCAGCAGCCTCCCGGGACAGGGGAACTATGGCTACACCTTC CASSLPGQGNYGYTF
once TRBJ2-5 TRBD2 TRBV9 TGTGCCAGCAGCGTACTAGCGGTAAACCAAGAGACCCAGTACTTC CASSVLAVNQETQYF
- TRBJ2-3 TRBD2 TRBV27 TGTGCCAGCGGCTTACTGTGGCGGGAGGGCAAGGATACGCAGTATTTT CASGLLWREGKDTQYF
- TRBJ1-2 - TRBV19 TGTGCCAGTAGTCCACAGGTTAACTATGGCTACACCTTC CASSPQVNYGYTF
few TRBJ2-2 TRBD2 TRBV4-2 TGTGCCAGCAGCCAAGAGGGACTAGCTATCGGGGAGCTGTTTTTT CASSQEGLAIGELFF
- TRBJ2-1 - TRBV21-1 TGTGCCAGCAGCAAAACGGGGGTAACGAAGTACAATGAGCAGTTCTTC CASSKTGVTKYNEQFF
- TRBJ2-1 TRBD2 TRBV4-1 TGCGCCAGCAGCCCCAGACAGGGCAAGGGACTAGCGGGAGGTTTCTCCTACAATGAGCAGTTCTTC CASSPRQGKGLAGGFSYNEQFF
- TRBJ1-2 - TRBV2 TGTGCCAGCAGGCTTTCCGGGTTACGTTACTATGGCTACACCTTC CASRLSGLRYYGYTF
- TRBJ1-1 - TRBV25-1 TGTGCCAGCAGTGAATACGGAGGCAGAGAAGCTTTCTTT CASSEYGGREAFF
- TRBJ2-2 - TRBV30 TGTGCCTGGAGTGTGGGGGCGAGCACCGGGGAGCTGTTTTTT CAWSVGASTGELFF
- TRBJ1-1 TRBD1 TRBV30 TGTGCCTGGGGCAGGGACAGGGGAATGGAAGCTTTCTTT CAWGRDRGMEAFF
- TRBJ1-2 - TRBV2 TGTGCCAGCAGTGAACTCCCGGGGGATGGCTACACCTTC CASSELPGDGYTF
- TRBJ2-3 TRBD1 TRBV10-1 TGCGCCAGCAGCGATATCGACAGGGGCGCAGATACGCAGTATTTT CASSDIDRGADTQYF
- TRBJ2-7 - TRBV7-3 TGTGCCAGCAGCTTAAGGGGCGCTTACGAGCAGTACTTC CASSLRGAYEQYF
- TRBJ2-7 - TRBV6-1 TGTGCCAGCAGTGAAGCAACGGGGTACACCTACGAGCAGTACTTC CASSEATGYTYEQYF
once TRBJ1-5 - TRBV27 TGTGCCAGCAGTTTATTGGGGCAGTTTAGCAATCAGCCCCAGCATTTT CASSLLGQFSNQPQHF
- TRBJ2-1 TRBD2 TRBV9 TGTGCCAGCAGCGTAGAATTAGCGGGAACTTACAATGAGCAGTTCTTC CASSVELAGTYNEQFF
- TRBJ2-1 - TRBV7-2 TGTGCCAGCAGCTTAGACGTGACAGAGCAGTTCTTC CASSLDVTEQFF
- TRBJ1-2 - TRBV11-2 TGTGCCAGCAGCTTAGTGGGGGGAGTGTATGGAGGCTACACCTTC CASSLVGGVYGGYTF
- TRBJ2-7 - TRBV4-3 TGCGCCAGCAGCCAAGATACACGGGGAGCCTACGAGCAGTACTTC CASSQDTRGAYEQYF
- TRBJ2-7 - TRBV6-4 TGTGCCAGCAAGGGTTTGGGGGGGCCCTACGAGCAGTACTTC CASKGLGGPYEQYF
- TRBJ1-4 - TRBV19 TGTGCCAGTAGGACCACCGGGACTTCTGTAGAGGAAAAACTGTTTTTT CASRTTGTSVEEKLFF
- TRBJ2-7 - TRBV6-5 TGTGCCAGCAGTTACTCAGCAATGGCAGCCAGGGAGCAGTACTTC CASSYSAMAAREQYF